This is a list of T cell receptor beta chains from one sample in a study of CD8 T cells in ankylosing spondylitis. TCRdb recomputed calls from the 5' RACE reads with MiXCR, one row per CDR3 protein. The profile shows 350,000 or so distinct CDR3 sequences, around 15% of them singletons. The sequenced sample was blood, either unsorted or a sorted T cell fraction (not recorded which). The origin of the receptors is a male donor with ankylosing spondylitis or in good health (not recorded which). Each CDR3 is given with its conserved first and last residue. The D gene is left open where the match is weak. Size tells how often a clone was seen (once, few, many) or the class of an expanded clone, and some rows leave it out.

>few|.|TRBV3-1
CASSLLRGGGEQYF
>few|.|TRBV12-3/TRBV12-4
CASTLVGNTEAFF
>few|TRBD2|TRBV11-2
CASSHGLAGVGTDTQYF
>.|.|TRBV12-3/TRBV12-4
CASSLDSRGEQFF
>.|TRBD2|TRBV19
CASSSRTSGSRYNEQFF
>few|.|TRBV3-1
CASSQDKGGLFNTQYF
>.|.|TRBV5-1
CASSLGGPGTFNYEQYF
>few|.|TRBV20-1
CSANRVNNEQFF
>few|.|TRBV20-1
CSATRPGSGGELFF
>.|.|TRBV10-2
CASSEFRERPQHF
>.|.|TRBV15
CATSRPGDEGEKLFF
>.|.|TRBV20-1
CSASPTRTLSTGELFF
>few|TRBD1|TRBV5-1
CASGDRANTEAFF
>.|.|TRBV6-5
CASSFILWRLEQYF
>few|.|TRBV14
CASSQVGGSGELFF
>few|.|TRBV7-9
CASGRTSPSTDTQYF
>few|TRBD2|TRBV5-1
CASSLALTSGSTGELFF
>few|TRBD1|TRBV20-1
CSARPGTVGDTIYF
>few|.|TRBV15
CATSRDWTVAQPQHF
>.|.|TRBV12-3/TRBV12-4
CASSLGTEVYEQYF
>many|TRBD1|TRBV4-1
CASSQGAPGGLGWEQYF
>.|TRBD1|TRBV4-2
CASSQVDRVHYGYTF
>few|.|TRBV11-2
CPSRWAGLTDTQYF
>.|.|TRBV18
CASSPAPARDEQFF
>.|.|TRBV29-1
CSGAASLYNEQFF
>few|.|TRBV3-1
CASSRAWGAQIGETQYF
>few|.|TRBV2
CASSVKRGDNSPLHF
>few|TRBD2|TRBV20-1
CSAREPPTGTSEGEQFF
>few|.|TRBV12-5
CASGLETVSGANVLTF
>few|TRBD1|TRBV29-1
CSVERGRGNEQFF